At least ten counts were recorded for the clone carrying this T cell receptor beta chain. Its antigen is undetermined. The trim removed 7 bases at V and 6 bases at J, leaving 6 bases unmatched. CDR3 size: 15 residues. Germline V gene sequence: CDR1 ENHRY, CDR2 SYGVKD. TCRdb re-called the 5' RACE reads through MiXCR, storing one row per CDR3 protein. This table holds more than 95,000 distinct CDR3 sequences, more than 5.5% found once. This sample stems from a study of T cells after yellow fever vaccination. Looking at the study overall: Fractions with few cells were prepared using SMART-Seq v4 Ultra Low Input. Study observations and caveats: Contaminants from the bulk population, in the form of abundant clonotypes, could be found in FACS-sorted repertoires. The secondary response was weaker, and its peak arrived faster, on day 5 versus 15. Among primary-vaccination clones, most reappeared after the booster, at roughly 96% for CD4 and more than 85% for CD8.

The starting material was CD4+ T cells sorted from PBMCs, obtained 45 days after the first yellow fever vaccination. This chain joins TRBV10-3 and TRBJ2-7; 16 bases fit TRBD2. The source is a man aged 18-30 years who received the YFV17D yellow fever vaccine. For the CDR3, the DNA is TGTGCCATCAAAGGGACTAGCGGGGGGGGTTCCGAGCAGTACTTC. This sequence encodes CAIKGTSGGGSEQYF.